The TCR beta chain under discussion was sequenced for a study of technical replicates of blood from several donors. The protocol was immunoSEQ multiplex PCR, while the TCRdb copy is restricted to in-frame clones and leaves out a portion. The sample shows tens of thousands of clones, roughly 97% of them seen only once. Germline lookup yields CDR1 SGHNT and CDR2 YYREEE (reference sequence). Unmatched junction bases numbered 1, after V lost 2 bases and J lost 3 bases. The CDR3 is 13 amino acids. The receptor was derived from a human donor in good health. Source material: T cells isolated from PBMCs. The J gene is TRBJ1-2, the V gene TRBV5-4, with 7 nucleotides matching TRBD1. CDR3 coding DNA: TGTGCCAGCAGCTTAGGACAGGACTATGGCTACACCTTC. Translated, it gives CASSLGQDYGYTF.